The rows below give T cell receptor beta chains drawn from one sample of a study of shared clonotypes between healthy human individuals. Only in-frame clones appear in the TCRdb table, and some are missing; sequencing was by immunoSEQ multiplex PCR. The sample yields millions of clones, about 92% seen once. The sample consisted of naive CD8+ T cells from PBMCs. The receptors here all came from a man aged 18 to 29 in good health. Some clones in this sample may be carry-over from other donors' samples. CDR3s include the opening cysteine and the closing phenylalanine or tryptophan. D genes are given only for firm matches. Where a row states a size, it is once, few, many or the class of an expanded clone; other rows omit it.

j_call	d_call	v_call	clone_size	cdr3_aa	cdr3_nt
TRBJ1-3	-	TRBV5-6	-	CASSEETARNPFSGNTIYF	TGTGCCAGCAGCGAGGAGACAGCCCGAAACCCTTTCTCTGGAAACACCATATATTTT
TRBJ1-2	-	TRBV27	-	CASSLRQHYGYTF	TGTGCCAGCAGTTTACGACAGCACTATGGCTACACCTTC
TRBJ2-7	TRBD2	TRBV2	-	CASTGQQLAEAYEQYF	TGTGCCAGCACGGGACAACAACTAGCGGAGGCCTACGAGCAGTACTTC
TRBJ1-1	-	TRBV16	once	CASSQWDPNLNTEAFF	TGTGCCAGCAGCCAGTGGGATCCGAACTTGAACACTGAAGCTTTCTTT
TRBJ2-7	TRBD2	TRBV7-6	-	CASSLASLAGRYEQYF	TGTGCCAGCAGCTTAGCGTCGTTAGCGGGCCGCTACGAGCAGTACTTC
TRBJ2-7	-	TRBV28	-	CASSSGLRYEQYF	TGTGCCAGCAGTTCGGGACTCCGCTACGAGCAGTACTTC
TRBJ2-1	TRBD2	TRBV30	once	CAWSTGTKLSQFF	TGTGCCTGGAGTACCGGGACTAAACTCTCTCAGTTCTTC
TRBJ2-3	-	TRBV28	-	CASSRVRENTDTQYF	TGTGCCAGCAGCCGCGTACGGGAGAACACAGATACGCAGTATTTT
TRBJ2-3	-	TRBV7-2	-	CASSFPLSGTPTDTQYF	TGTGCCAGCAGCTTCCCTCTTAGCGGAACTCCCACAGATACGCAGTATTTT
TRBJ2-2	-	TRBV4-3	-	CASSQVLGDTGELFF	TGCGCCAGCAGCCAAGTCCTCGGTGACACCGGGGAGCTGTTTTTT
TRBJ2-7	-	TRBV19	-	CASSIVGAGGYEQYF	TGTGCCAGTAGTATAGTAGGCGCAGGCGGCTACGAGCAGTACTTC
TRBJ1-4	-	TRBV19	-	CASSKYELQGEEKLFF	TGTGCCAGTAGTAAATATGAGTTGCAGGGTGAAGAAAAACTGTTTTTT
TRBJ2-7	TRBD1	TRBV4-1	-	CASSGRGTGPPRRPYEQYF	TGCGCCAGCAGCGGTCGCGGGACAGGCCCTCCAAGACGGCCCTACGAGCAGTACTTC
TRBJ2-2	TRBD1	TRBV9	-	CASSAPLDRATGELFF	TGTGCCAGCAGCGCCCCTCTCGACAGGGCCACCGGGGAGCTGTTTTTT
TRBJ1-2	TRBD1	TRBV27	-	CASSTQGAEGYTF	TGTGCCAGCAGCACACAGGGGGCGGAAGGCTACACCTTC
TRBJ1-4	-	TRBV27	-	CASRGIGGLGEKLFF	TGTGCCAGCAGGGGTATTGGGGGGCTGGGAGAAAAACTGTTTTTT
TRBJ2-5	-	TRBV9	-	CASSVEAAQETQYF	TGTGCCAGCAGCGTAGAGGCAGCCCAAGAGACCCAGTACTTC
TRBJ1-2	-	TRBV5-1	-	CASSLGSGEFTITNYGYTF	TGCGCCAGCAGCTTGGGGTCGGGGGAATTTACTATTACTAACTATGGCTACACCTTC
TRBJ2-7	TRBD2	TRBV7-9	-	CASSSAGGINEQYF	TGTGCCAGCAGCTCCGCGGGGGGGATCAACGAGCAGTACTTC
TRBJ1-1	-	TRBV7-6	-	CASSPQGYTEAFF	TGTGCCAGCAGCCCCCAGGGATACACTGAAGCTTTCTTT
TRBJ2-7	-	TRBV6-1	-	CASTITPDYEQYF	TGTGCCAGCACCATCACCCCAGACTACGAGCAGTACTTC
TRBJ2-2	-	TRBV7-9	-	CASSFGGAGELFF	TGTGCCAGCAGCTTCGGGGGTGCCGGGGAGCTGTTTTTT
TRBJ1-5	TRBD1	TRBV7-9	-	CASSGPGTGGWQPQHF	TGTGCCAGCAGCGGACCCGGGACAGGGGGATGGCAGCCCCAGCATTTT
TRBJ2-7	TRBD2	TRBV27	-	CASSQGLAGVEQYF	TGTGCCAGCAGTCAGGGACTAGCGGGAGTTGAGCAGTACTTC
TRBJ2-7	-	TRBV7-2	-	CASSRRLFPYEQYF	TGTGCCAGCAGCCGACGTTTATTCCCCTACGAGCAGTACTTC
TRBJ1-3	TRBD1	TRBV30	-	CAWNWGQGNTIYF	TGTGCCTGGAACTGGGGACAGGGAAACACCATATATTTT
TRBJ1-3	-	TRBV5-1	-	CASSLGTASGNTIYF	TGCGCCAGCAGCTTGGGGACAGCCTCTGGAAACACCATATATTTT